One sample yielded the 25 T cell receptor beta chains listed below, sequenced in a study of control samples from healthy donors and cancer patients. Clones were read by immunoSEQ multiplex PCR, and TCRdb kept only the in-frame ones, dropping some. Among roughly 370,000 clones listed, about 93% were seen once. Sample: PBMCs. Receptors originate from a man aged 40-49 years with head and neck cancer.

The J gene is TRBJ1-1, the V gene TRBV6-5; unclear D gene. Germline CDR1 is MNHEY and CDR2 is SVGAGI. CDR3 size: 14 residues. V dropped 2 bases and J dropped 3 bases, with 10 bases sitting between them. CDR3 sequence (DNA): TGTGCCAGCAGTTACACCGCCGGGGACACTGAAGCTTTCTTT. This gives the protein CASSYTAGDTEAFF.

J is TRBJ1-4 and V is TRBV6-1; TRBD1 is a possible D gene (6 bases). The CDR3 length is 14 residues. V lost 3 bases and J 5 bases, leaving 10 bases between the germline ends. Germline loops: CDR1 MNHNS, CDR2 SASEGT. The CDR3 reads CASSDGGANEKLFF. The CDR3 nucleotides read TGTGCCAGCAGTGACGGGGGGGCGAATGAAAAACTGTTTTTT.

The chain recombines TRBV28 with TRBJ2-7, with 10 bases fitting TRBD2. CDR1 and CDR2 from the germline V gene are MDHEN and SYDVKM. The CDR3 runs 14 residues. V trimming: 6 bases; J trimming: 1 base; junction bases outside the gene matches: 3. The CDR3 region has the DNA TGTGCCAGCAGCCCACTAGCGGGGTCCTACGAGCAGTACTTC. Protein sequence: CASSPLAGSYEQYF.

This clone is a singleton in its sample. The chain combines TRBV14 with TRBJ2-7, with D uncertain. CDR1 is SGHDN, CDR2 FVKESK, per germline. The CDR3 consists of 11 residues. V was trimmed by 3 bases and J by 6 bases, leaving 6 bases between them. The CDR3 DNA reads as TGTGCCAGCAGCCAGGGTAGCGAGCAGTACTTC. This translates into CASSQGSEQYF. The full variable domain, in which reference TRBV14 and TRBJ2-7 provide the parts outside the CDR3, is EAGVTQFPSHSVIEKGQTVTLRCDPISGHDNLYWYRRVMGKEIKFLLHFVKESKQDESGMPNNRFLAERTGGTYSTLKVQPAELEDSGVYFCASSQGSEQYFGPGTRLTVT.

This chain connects TRBV5-1 to TRBJ2-1; 8 nucleotides align to TRBD1. Per the germline V gene, CDR1 is SGHRS and CDR2 is YFSETQ. J gave up 6 bases and V 4 bases, and 6 bases lay outside the gene matches. This CDR3 has 14 amino acids. CDR3 region: CASSGTGGSNEQFF. CDR3 DNA: TGCGCCAGCAGCGGTACAGGGGGATCCAATGAGCAGTTCTTC.

This sequence joins TRBV6-5 and TRBJ1-1, with D perhaps TRBD1 (5 bases). Trimming took off 6 bases at V and 7 bases at J, with 15 bases between the two ends. This CDR3 has 13 amino acids. Per germline, CDR1 MNHEY and CDR2 SVGAGI. The CDR3 sequence is CASRLGQGIEAFF. CDR3 nucleotides: TGTGCCAGCAGACTAGGACAAGGGATTGAAGCTTTCTTT.

The J gene is TRBJ2-1, the V gene TRBV12-5; no clear D gene. Between the trimmed V and J ends, which lost 4 bases and 5 bases, there was a span of 15 bases. CDR1 is LGHNT, CDR2 FRNRAP, per germline. There are 15 residues in the CDR3. Here the CDR3 DNA reads TGTGCTAGTGGTTCCACCCGAGACGGTGACAATGAGCAGTTCTTC. It encodes CASGSTRDGDNEQFF.

This clone was observed a handful of times. The chain is built from TRBV4-1 and TRBJ2-7, with 7 bases fitting TRBD2. Germline V lookup: CDR1 MGHRA, CDR2 YSYEKL. The junction had 2 bases not matched to a gene; V was cut back by 1 base and J by 2 bases. The CDR3 length is 14 residues. The CDR3 sequence is CASSQVSGTYEQYF. Here the CDR3 DNA reads TGCGCCAGCAGCCAAGTAAGCGGGACCTACGAGCAGTACTTC.

The chain uses TRBV30 and TRBJ1-2; 9 bases line up with TRBD1. Germline CDR1 and CDR2: GTSNPN and SVGIG (reference sequence). Germline trimming cut 1 base from V and 8 bases from J; bases unmatched to any gene: 14. This CDR3 is built from 16 residues. CDR3 nucleotides: TGTGCCTGGAGTGAGCCGCTGACAGGGGGAGATTTCGGCTACACCTTC. It is translated as CAWSEPLTGGDFGYTF. The whole variable domain, filled in from reference TRBV30 and TRBJ1-2, reads SQTIHQWPATLVQPVGSPLSLECTVEGTSNPNLYWYRQAAGRGLQLLFYSVGIGQISSEVPQNLSASRPQDRQFILSSKKLLLSDSGFYLCAWSEPLTGGDFGYTFGSGTRLTVV.

The rearrangement uses TRBV7-8 and TRBJ1-5; D not resolved. Trimming left V 3 bases short and J 2 bases short, with 11 bases between. Germline lookup yields CDR1 SGHVS and CDR2 FQNEAQ. The CDR3 has 15 residues. This CDR3 is CASSFQVGGNQPQHF. The CDR3 DNA is TGTGCCAGCAGCTTCCAGGTGGGCGGCAATCAGCCCCAGCATTTT. The full variable domain, with the rest looked up from reference TRBV7-8 and TRBJ1-5, is GAGVSQSPRYKVAKRGQDVALRCDPISGHVSLFWYQQALGQGPEFLTYFQNEAQLDKSGLPSDRFFAERPEGSVSTLKIQRTQQEDSAVYLCASSFQVGGNQPQHFGDGTRLSIL.

The rearrangement uses TRBV25-1 and TRBJ2-7, with TRBD2 matching 9 bases. The CDR3 sequence is 14 residues long. CDR1 MGHDK and CDR2 SYGVNS come from the germline V gene. The trim removed 7 bases at V and 0 bases at J, leaving 4 bases unmatched. The CDR3, as DNA: TGTGCCAGCAATGTTAGCGGGAGCTCCTACGAGCAGTACTTC. Amino acid sequence: CASNVSGSSYEQYF.

This chain joins TRBV7-2 and TRBJ2-1; 10 nucleotides align to TRBD1. Per the germline V gene, CDR1 is SGHTA and CDR2 is FQGNSA. The CDR3 runs to 14 residues. Trimming cost V 3 bases and J 6 bases; bases outside gene matches: 2. DNA for the CDR3: TGTGCCAGCAGCTTGGACAGGGGGGTCAATGAGCAGTTCTTC. This encodes CASSLDRGVNEQFF.

This rearrangement joins TRBV7-2 to TRBJ1-1; 7 bases line up with TRBD1. The germline CDR1 and CDR2 sequences are SGHTA and FQGNSA. This CDR3 spans 15 amino acids. J was trimmed by 0 bases and V by 4 bases; bases with no gene match: 5. The DNA for the CDR3 is TGTGCCAGCAGCTCCGGGACAGCCATGAACACTGAAGCTTTCTTT. This gives the protein CASSSGTAMNTEAFF.

CDR3 loop: CASSPQGYGYTF. The CDR3 nucleotides are TGTGCCAGCAGTCCCCAGGGCTATGGCTACACCTTC. The rearrangement links TRBV6-5 to TRBJ1-2; a possible D gene is TRBD1 (5 bases). Germline lookup yields CDR1 MNHEY and CDR2 SVGAGI. There are 12 residues in the CDR3. V was pared by 5 bases and J by 4 bases, with 8 bases between.

This chain links TRBV7-9 with TRBJ1-4; D ambiguous. The CDR3 is made up of 13 amino acids. The germline gives CDR1 SEHNR, CDR2 FQNEAQ (reference sequence). The V and J ends lost 5 bases and 6 bases respectively, with 10 bases between them. CDR3 sequence: CASSIYGDEKLFF. CDR3 bases: TGTGCCAGCAGCATTTACGGGGATGAAAAACTGTTTTTT.

With regard to this clone: The identical CDR3 is also encoded by other nucleotide sequences in the sample. The chain carries TRBV12-5 and TRBJ1-1, with 9 bases that match TRBD1. Trimming at V came to 6 bases and at J to 0 bases, leaving 5 bases not matched to a gene. Germline CDR1 reads LGHNT; CDR2 reads FRNRAP. The CDR3 runs to 15 residues. The DNA for the CDR3 is TGTGCTAGTGGCCCGGGACAGGGCCTGAACACTGAAGCTTTCTTT. This codes for CASGPGQGLNTEAFF.

This clone is a singleton in its sample. This rearrangement joins TRBV5-8 to TRBJ2-6; TRBD1 matches at 7 bases. The trim removed 0 bases at V and 7 bases at J, leaving 7 bases unmatched. Germline lookup yields CDR1 SGHTS and CDR2 YDEGEE. The CDR3 has 16 residues. The CDR3: CASSLGFQGDANVLTF. The CDR3 DNA follows: TGTGCCAGCAGCTTGGGATTCCAGGGGGATGCCAACGTCCTGACTTTC.

J is TRBJ2-7 and V is TRBV4-1; D is unclear. Trimming left V 2 bases short and J 8 bases short, with 25 bases between. Germline V gene data show CDR1 as MGHRA and CDR2 as YSYEKL. CDR3 length: 17 amino acids. The CDR3 DNA reads TGCGCCAGCAGCCAACCCAGCCGACCCGGCCGCGCCACAAAGCAGTACTTC. Translated, it gives CASSQPSRPGRATKQYF.

J is TRBJ2-1 and V is TRBV5-1; D uncertain. The V and J ends lost 1 base and 8 bases respectively, with 7 bases between them. CDR3 size: 12 residues. Germline CDR1 reads SGHRS; CDR2 reads YFSETQ. In DNA form, the CDR3 reads TGCGCCAGCAGCTTGTTGATCGATGAGCAGTTCTTC. Its translation: CASSLLIDEQFF. Combining the CDR3 with reference TRBV5-1 and TRBJ2-1 gives the whole variable domain KAGVTQTPRYLIKTRGQQVTLSCSPISGHRSVSWYQQTPGQGLQFLFEYFSETQRNKGNFPGRFSGRQFSNSRSEMNVSTLELGDSALYLCASSLLIDEQFFGPGTRLTVL.

J is TRBJ2-1 and V is TRBV6-5; TRBD2 might be the D (5 bases). The CDR3 is made up of 13 amino acids. Looked up from germline, CDR1 is MNHEY and CDR2 is SVGAGI. Deletions cut 3 bases from V and 9 bases from J, with 12 bases between. The CDR3, as DNA: TGTGCCAGCAGTTATGGAGGTGTCCTTGAGCAGTTCTTC. Translating it yields CASSYGGVLEQFF.

The CDR3 sequence: CASSLRGTNEQFF. CDR3 sequence (DNA): TGTGCCAGCAGCTTACGGGGAACCAATGAGCAGTTCTTC. The chain recombines TRBV7-3 with TRBJ2-1, with D perhaps TRBD2 (5 bases). The germline CDR1 and CDR2 sequences are SGHTA and FQGTGA. The CDR3 runs to 13 residues. With 2 bases removed from V and 6 bases from J, the gap between germline ends came to 8 bases. Full variable domain (missing parts from reference TRBV7-3 and TRBJ2-1): GAGVSQTPSNKVTEKGKYVELRCDPISGHTALYWYRQSLGQGPEFLIYFQGTGAADDSGLPNDRFFAVRPEGSVSTLKIQRTERGDSAVYLCASSLRGTNEQFFGPGTRLTVL.

The CDR3 DNA reads as TGTGCCAGTAGTGGGACAGAGGCCAACCCCCTCCACTTT. Residues: CASSGTEANPLHF. The rearrangement uses TRBV19 and TRBJ1-6; 7 bases are a match to TRBD1. CDR3 length: 13 amino acids. Germline V gene sequence: CDR1 LNHDA, CDR2 SQIVND (reference sequence). V gave up 5 bases and J gave up 13 bases; unmatched junction bases: 8.

The J gene is TRBJ2-3, the V gene TRBV7-9; no reliable D call. The V gene's germline CDR1 is SEHNR and CDR2 FQNEAQ (reference sequence). The CDR3 has 11 amino acids. V was pared by 5 bases and J by 2 bases, with 2 bases between. The CDR3 DNA reads TGTGCCAGCAGCCACACAGATACGCAGTATTTT. Translation gives CASSHTDTQYF. Variable domain in full (rest from reference TRBV7-9 and TRBJ2-3): DTGVSQNPRHKITKRGQNVTFRCDPISEHNRLYWYRQTLGQGPEFLTYFQNEAQLEKSRLLSDRFSAERPKGSFSTLEIQRTEQGDSAMYLCASSHTDTQYFGPGTRLTVL.

The V gene is TRBV7-9, the J gene TRBJ2-1; tentative D call: TRBD1 (6 bases). The CDR3 consists of 12 residues. V was trimmed by 4 bases and J by 9 bases, leaving 10 bases between them. The germline V gene encodes CDR1 SEHNR and CDR2 FQNEAQ (reference sequence). The CDR3, as DNA: TGTGCCAGCAGCTATACAGGGCTTGAGCAGTTCTTC. Translating gives CASSYTGLEQFF.

The CDR3: CASSYIYYGYTF. In DNA form, the CDR3 reads TGTGCCAGCAGTTACATCTACTATGGCTACACCTTC. This chain joins TRBV6-2 or TRBV6-3 and TRBJ1-2; D gene unclear. Germline V gene lookup returns CDR1 MNHEY and CDR2 SVGEGT. The CDR3 is 12 residues long. Trimming left V 2 bases short and J 3 bases short, with 4 bases between.